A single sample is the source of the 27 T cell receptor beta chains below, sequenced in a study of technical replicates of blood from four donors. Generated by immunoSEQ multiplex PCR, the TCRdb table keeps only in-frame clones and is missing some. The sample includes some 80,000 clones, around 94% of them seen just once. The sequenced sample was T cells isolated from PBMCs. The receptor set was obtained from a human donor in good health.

The CDR3: CASRSRRYKVHNEKLFF. The CDR3 nucleotides read TGTGCCAGCAGGTCCAGGCGCTACAAGGTGCATAATGAAAAACTGTTTTTT. The chain uses TRBV21-1 and TRBJ1-4; the table assigns TRBD1, which was not confirmed against the DNA. TRBV21-1 is described as a pseudogene. This CDR3 comprises 17 residues.

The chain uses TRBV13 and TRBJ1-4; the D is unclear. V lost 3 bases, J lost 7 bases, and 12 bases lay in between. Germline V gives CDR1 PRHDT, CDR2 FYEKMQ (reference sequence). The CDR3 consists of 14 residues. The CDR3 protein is CASSFERAPEKLFF. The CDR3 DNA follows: TGTGCCAGCAGCTTCGAACGAGCTCCTGAAAAACTGTTTTTT.

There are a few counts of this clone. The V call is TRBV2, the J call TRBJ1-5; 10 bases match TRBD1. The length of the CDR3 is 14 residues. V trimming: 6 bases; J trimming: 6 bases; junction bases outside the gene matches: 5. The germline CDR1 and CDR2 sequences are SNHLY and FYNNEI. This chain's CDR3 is CASSARTGGQPQHF. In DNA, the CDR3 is TGTGCCAGCAGCGCCAGGACAGGGGGTCAGCCCCAGCATTTT.

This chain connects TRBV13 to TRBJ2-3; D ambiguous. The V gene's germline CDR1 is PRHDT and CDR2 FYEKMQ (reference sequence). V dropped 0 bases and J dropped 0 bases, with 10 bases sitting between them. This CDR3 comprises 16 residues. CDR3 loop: CASSLGQKISTDTQYF. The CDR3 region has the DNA TGTGCCAGCAGCTTAGGCCAGAAGATTAGCACAGATACGCAGTATTTT.

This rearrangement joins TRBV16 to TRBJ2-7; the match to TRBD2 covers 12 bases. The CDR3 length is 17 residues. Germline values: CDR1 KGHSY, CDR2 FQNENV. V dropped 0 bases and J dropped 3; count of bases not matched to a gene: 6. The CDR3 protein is CASSQSGLAGIYYEQYF. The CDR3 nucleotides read TGTGCCAGCAGCCAATCCGGACTAGCGGGGATATACTACGAGCAGTACTTC.

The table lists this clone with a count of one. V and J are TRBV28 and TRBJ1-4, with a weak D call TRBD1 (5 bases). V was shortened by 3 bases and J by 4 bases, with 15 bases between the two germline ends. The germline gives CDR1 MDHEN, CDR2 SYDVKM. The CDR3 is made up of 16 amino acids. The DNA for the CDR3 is TGTGCCAGCAGTTTCGGCAGGGTTGACCTTAATGAAAAACTGTTTTTT. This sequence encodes CASSFGRVDLNEKLFF. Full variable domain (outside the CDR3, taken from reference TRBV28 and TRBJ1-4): DVKVTQSSRYLVKRTGEKVFLECVQDMDHENMFWYRQDPGLGLRLIYFSYDVKMKEKGDIPEGYSVSREKKERFSLILESASTNQTSMYLCASSFGRVDLNEKLFFGSGTQLSVL.

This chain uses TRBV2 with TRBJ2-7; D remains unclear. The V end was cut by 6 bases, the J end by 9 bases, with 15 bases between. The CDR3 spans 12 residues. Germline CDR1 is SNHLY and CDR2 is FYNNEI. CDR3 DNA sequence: TGTGCCAGCAGGATGTACGAGGTCTGGCAGTACTTC. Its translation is CASRMYEVWQYF. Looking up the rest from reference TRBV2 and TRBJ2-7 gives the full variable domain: EPEVTQTPSHQVTQMGQEVILRCVPISNHLYFYWYRQILGQKVEFLVSFYNNEISEKSEIFDDQFSVERPDGSNFTLKIRSTKLEDSAMYFCASRMYEVWQYFGPGTRLTVT.

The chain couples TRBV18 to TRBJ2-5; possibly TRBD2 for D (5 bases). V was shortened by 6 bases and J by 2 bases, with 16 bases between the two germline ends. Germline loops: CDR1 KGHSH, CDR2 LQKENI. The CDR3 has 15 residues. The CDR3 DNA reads TGTGCCAGCTCCCCCGTTGACGGCGGGCAAGAGACCCAGTACTTC. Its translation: CASSPVDGGQETQYF.

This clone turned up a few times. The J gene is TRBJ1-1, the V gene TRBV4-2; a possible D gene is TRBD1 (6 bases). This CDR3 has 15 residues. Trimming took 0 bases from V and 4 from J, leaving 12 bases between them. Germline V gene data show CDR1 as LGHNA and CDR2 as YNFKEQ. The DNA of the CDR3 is TGTGCCAGCAGCCAAGAGGGGGCGACCCCCACTGAAGCTTTCTTT. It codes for CASSQEGATPTEAFF.

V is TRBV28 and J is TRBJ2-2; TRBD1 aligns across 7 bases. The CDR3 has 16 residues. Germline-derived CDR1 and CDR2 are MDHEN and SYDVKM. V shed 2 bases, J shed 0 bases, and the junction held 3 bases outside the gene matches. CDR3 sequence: CASSLTGTANTGELFF. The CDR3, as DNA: TGTGCCAGCAGTTTAACTGGGACAGCGAACACCGGGGAGCTGTTTTTT.

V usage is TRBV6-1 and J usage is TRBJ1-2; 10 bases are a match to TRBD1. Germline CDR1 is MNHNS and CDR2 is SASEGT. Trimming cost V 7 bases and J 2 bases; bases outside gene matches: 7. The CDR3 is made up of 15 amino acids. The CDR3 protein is CASTWDRGSNYGYTF. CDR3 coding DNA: TGTGCCAGCACGTGGGACAGGGGTTCCAACTATGGCTACACCTTC.

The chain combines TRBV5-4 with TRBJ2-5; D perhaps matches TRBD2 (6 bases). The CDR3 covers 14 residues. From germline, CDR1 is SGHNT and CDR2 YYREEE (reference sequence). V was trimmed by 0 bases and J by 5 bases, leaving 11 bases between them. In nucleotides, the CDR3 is TGTGCCAGCAGCTTGGGACTAGTAGCGGAGACCCAGTACTTC. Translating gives CASSLGLVAETQYF.

The CDR3 sequence is CASSDIGGGPQNDTQYF. For the CDR3, the DNA is TGCGCCAGCAGTGATATCGGGGGAGGGCCACAAAATGATACGCAGTATTTT. The rearrangement uses TRBV10-1 and TRBJ2-3, with 7 bases matching TRBD2. Germline lookup yields CDR1 WNHNN and CDR2 SYGVQD (reference sequence). CDR3 length equals 17 residues. V lost 3 bases to trimming and J lost 6 bases; unmatched junction nucleotides: 15.

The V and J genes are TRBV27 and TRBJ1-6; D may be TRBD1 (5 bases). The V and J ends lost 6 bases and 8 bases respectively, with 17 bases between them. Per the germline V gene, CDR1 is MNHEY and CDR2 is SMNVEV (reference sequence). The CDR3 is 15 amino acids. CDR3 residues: CASSLPPTGDSPLHF. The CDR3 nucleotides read TGTGCCAGCAGCCTCCCCCCAACAGGCGATTCACCCCTCCACTTT.

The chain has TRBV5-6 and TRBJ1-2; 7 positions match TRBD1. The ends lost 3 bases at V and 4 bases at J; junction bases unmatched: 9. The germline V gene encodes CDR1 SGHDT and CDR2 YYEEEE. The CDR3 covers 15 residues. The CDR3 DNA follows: TGTGCCAGCAGCTCCGACAGGGCCTTCGGCTATGGCTACACCTTC. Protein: CASSSDRAFGYGYTF.

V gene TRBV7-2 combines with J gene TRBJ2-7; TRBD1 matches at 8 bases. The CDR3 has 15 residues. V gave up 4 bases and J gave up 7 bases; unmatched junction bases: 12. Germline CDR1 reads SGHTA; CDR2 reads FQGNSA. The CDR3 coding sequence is TGTGCCAGCAGCTCAGGGGGCTTTCCCCCCCGGGAGCAGTACTTC. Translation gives CASSSGGFPPREQYF.

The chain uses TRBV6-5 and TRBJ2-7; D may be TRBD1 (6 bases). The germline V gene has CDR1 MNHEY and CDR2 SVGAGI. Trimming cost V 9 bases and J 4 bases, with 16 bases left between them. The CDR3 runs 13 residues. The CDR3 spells CASNTGFGYEQYF. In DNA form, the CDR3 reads TGTGCCAGTAACACAGGGTTCGGATACGAGCAGTACTTC.

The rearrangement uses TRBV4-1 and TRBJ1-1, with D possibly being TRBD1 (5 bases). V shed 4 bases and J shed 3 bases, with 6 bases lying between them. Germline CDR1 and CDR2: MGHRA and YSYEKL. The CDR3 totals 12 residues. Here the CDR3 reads CASSRGDTEAFF. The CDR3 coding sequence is TGCGCCAGCAGCCGGGGGGACACTGAAGCTTTCTTT.

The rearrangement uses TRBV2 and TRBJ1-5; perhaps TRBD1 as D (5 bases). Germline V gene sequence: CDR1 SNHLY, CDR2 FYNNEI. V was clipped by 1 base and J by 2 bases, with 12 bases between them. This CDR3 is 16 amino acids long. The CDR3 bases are TGTGCCAGCAGTGAAGGGGGCAGGGATGGCAATCAGCCCCAGCATTTT. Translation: CASSEGGRDGNQPQHF.

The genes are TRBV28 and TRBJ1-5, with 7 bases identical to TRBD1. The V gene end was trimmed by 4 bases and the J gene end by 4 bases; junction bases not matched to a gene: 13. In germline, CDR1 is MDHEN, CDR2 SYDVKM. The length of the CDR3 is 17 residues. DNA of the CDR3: TGTGCCAGCAGTTCTCCACCGAACACAGGGGAGAATCAGCCCCAGCATTTT. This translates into CASSSPPNTGENQPQHF.

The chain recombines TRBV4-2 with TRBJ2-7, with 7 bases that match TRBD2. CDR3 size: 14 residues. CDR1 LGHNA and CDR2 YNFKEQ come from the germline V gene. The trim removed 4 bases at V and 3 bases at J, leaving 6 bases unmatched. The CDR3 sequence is CASSPGTIIYEQYF. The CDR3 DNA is TGTGCCAGCAGCCCAGGGACTATTATCTACGAGCAGTACTTC.

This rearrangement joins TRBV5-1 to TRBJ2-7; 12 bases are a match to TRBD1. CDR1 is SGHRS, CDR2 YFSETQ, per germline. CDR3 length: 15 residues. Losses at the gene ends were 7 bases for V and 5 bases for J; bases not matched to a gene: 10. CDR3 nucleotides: TGCGCCAGCCACACCGGGACAGGGGGCTTCAACGAGCAGTACTTC. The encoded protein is CASHTGTGGFNEQYF.

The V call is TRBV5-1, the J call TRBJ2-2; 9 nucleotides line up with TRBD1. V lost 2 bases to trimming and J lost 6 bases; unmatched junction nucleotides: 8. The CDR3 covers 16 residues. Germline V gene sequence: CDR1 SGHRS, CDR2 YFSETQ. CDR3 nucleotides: TGCGCCAGCAGCTTAAGCCGGGACAGGGCAGCCGGGGAGCTGTTTTTT. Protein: CASSLSRDRAAGELFF.

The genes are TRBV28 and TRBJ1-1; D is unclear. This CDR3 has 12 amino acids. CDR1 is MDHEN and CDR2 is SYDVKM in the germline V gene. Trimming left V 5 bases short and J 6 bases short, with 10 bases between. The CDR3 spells CASSLGLAEAFF. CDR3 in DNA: TGTGCCAGCAGTCTTGGACTGGCTGAAGCTTTCTTT.

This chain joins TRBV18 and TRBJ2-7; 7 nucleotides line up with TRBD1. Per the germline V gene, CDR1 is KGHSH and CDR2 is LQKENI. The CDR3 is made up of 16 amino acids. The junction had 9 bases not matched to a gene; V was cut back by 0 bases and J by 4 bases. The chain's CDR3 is CASSPPKTGAKYEQYF. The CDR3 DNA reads TGTGCCAGCTCACCACCGAAAACAGGGGCGAAGTACGAGCAGTACTTC.

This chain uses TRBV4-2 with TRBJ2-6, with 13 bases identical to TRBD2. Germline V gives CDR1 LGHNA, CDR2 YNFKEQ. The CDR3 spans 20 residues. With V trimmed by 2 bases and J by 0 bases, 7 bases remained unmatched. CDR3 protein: CASSQLKGLAGTSGANVLTF. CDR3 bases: TGTGCCAGCAGCCAATTAAAGGGACTAGCGGGAACCTCTGGGGCCAACGTCCTGACTTTC.

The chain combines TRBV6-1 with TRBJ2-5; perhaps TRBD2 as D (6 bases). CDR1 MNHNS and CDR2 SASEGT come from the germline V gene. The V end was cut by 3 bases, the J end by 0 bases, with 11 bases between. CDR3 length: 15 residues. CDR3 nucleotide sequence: TGTGCCAGCAGTGAGGGACTCCCGTACCAAGAGACCCAGTACTTC. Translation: CASSEGLPYQETQYF.